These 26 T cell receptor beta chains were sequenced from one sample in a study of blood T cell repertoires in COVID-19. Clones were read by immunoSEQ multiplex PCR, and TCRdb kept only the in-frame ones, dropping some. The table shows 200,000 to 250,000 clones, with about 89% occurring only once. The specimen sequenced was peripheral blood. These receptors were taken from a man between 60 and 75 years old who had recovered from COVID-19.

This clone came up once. This chain's CDR3 is CAISDARDNQPQHF. DNA for the CDR3: TGTGCCATCAGTGATGCCAGGGACAATCAGCCCCAGCATTTT. J is TRBJ1-5 and V is TRBV10-3; TRBD1 might be the D (5 bases). The germline V and J ends were trimmed by 3 bases and 3 bases, with 9 bases remaining between them. CDR3 length equals 14 residues. The germline V gene encodes CDR1 ENHRY and CDR2 SYGVKD.

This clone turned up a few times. The CDR3 region is CASSSPSLDEQFF. The CDR3 bases are TGCGCCAGCAGCTCACCTTCACTCGATGAGCAGTTCTTC. This sequence joins TRBV5-1 and TRBJ2-1, with D unclear. From germline, CDR1 is SGHRS and CDR2 YFSETQ. Trimming removed 3 bases from V and 8 bases from J, with 12 bases in between. This CDR3 has 13 residues.

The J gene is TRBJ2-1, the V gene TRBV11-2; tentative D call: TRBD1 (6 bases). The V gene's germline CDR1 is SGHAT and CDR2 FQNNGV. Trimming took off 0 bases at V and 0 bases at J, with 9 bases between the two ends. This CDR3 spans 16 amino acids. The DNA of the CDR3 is TGTGCCAGCAGCTTAGAGTGGGGGCCCTCCTACAATGAGCAGTTCTTC. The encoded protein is CASSLEWGPSYNEQFF.

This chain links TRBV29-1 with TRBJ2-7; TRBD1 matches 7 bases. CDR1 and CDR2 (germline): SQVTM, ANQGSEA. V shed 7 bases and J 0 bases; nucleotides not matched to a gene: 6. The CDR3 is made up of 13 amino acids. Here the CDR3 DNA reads TGCAGCGCCCGGGACAGCGCCTCCTACGAGCAGTACTTC. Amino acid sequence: CSARDSASYEQYF.

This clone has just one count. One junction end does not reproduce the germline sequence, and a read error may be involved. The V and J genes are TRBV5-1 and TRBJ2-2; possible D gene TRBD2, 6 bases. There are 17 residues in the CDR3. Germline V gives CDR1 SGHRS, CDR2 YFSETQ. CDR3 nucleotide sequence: TGCGCCAGCAGCTTGGCAGGCGGGGATTGGAACGCCGGGGAGCTGTTTTTT. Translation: CASSLAGGDWNAGELFF. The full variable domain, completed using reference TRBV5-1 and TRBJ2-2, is KAGVTQTPRYLIKTRGQQVTLSCSPISGHRSVSWYQQTPGQGLQFLFEYFSETQRNKGNFPGRFSGRQFSNSRSEMNVSTLELGDSALYLCASSLAGGDWNAGELFFGEGSRLTVL.

For the CDR3, the DNA is TGTGCCAGCAGGACACCGGGGATGAACACTGAAGCTTTCTTT. As protein: CASRTPGMNTEAFF. This chain joins TRBV5-4 and TRBJ1-1; D is unclear. The CDR3 is 14 residues long. CDR1 SGHNT and CDR2 YYREEE come from the germline V gene (reference sequence). V dropped 5 bases and J dropped 0 bases, with 11 bases sitting between them. Based on the CDR3 plus reference TRBV5-4 and TRBJ1-1, the full variable domain is ETGVTQSPTHLIKTRGQQVTLRCSSQSGHNTVSWYQQALGQGPQFIFQYYREEENGRGNFPPRFSGLQFPNYSSELNVNALELDDSALYLCASRTPGMNTEAFFGQGTRLTVV.

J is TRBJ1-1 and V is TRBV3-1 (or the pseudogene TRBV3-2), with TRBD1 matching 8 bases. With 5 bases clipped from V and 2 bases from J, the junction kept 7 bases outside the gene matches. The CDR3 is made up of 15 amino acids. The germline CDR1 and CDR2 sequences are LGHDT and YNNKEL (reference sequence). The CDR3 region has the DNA TGTGCCAGCAGCTACAGGGGGACATCAAACACTGAAGCTTTCTTT. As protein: CASSYRGTSNTEAFF.

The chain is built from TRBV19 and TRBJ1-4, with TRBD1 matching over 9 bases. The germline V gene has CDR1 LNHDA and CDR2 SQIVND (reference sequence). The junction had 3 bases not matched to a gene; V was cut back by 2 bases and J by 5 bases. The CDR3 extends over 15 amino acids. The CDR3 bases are TGTGCCAGTAGTATAACACAGGGGGCGAATGAAAAACTGTTTTTT. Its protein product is CASSITQGANEKLFF.

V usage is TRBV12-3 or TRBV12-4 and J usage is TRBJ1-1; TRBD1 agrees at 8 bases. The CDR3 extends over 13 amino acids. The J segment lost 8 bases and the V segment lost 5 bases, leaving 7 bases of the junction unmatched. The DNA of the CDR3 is TGTGCCAGCAGTCTCCGGGACAGGTTGGAAGCTTTCTTT. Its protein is CASSLRDRLEAFF.

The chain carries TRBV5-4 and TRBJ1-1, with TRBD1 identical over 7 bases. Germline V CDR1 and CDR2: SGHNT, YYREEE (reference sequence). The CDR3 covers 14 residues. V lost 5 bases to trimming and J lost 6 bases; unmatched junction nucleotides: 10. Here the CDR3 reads CASSSGGTVSEAFF. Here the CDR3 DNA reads TGTGCCAGCAGTTCGGGAGGGACAGTTTCTGAAGCTTTCTTT.

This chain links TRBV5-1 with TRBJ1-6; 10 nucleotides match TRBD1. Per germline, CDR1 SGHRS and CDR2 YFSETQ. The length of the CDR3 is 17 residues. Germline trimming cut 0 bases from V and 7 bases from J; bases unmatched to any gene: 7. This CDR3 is CASSLAGQGGRNSPLHF. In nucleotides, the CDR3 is TGCGCCAGCAGCTTGGCAGGACAGGGGGGCCGGAATTCACCCCTCCACTTT.

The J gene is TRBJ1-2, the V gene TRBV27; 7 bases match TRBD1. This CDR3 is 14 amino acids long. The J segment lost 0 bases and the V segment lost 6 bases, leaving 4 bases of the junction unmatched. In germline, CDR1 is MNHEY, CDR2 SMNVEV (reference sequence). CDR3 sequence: CASRKQGTNYGYTF. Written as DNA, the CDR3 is TGTGCCAGCAGGAAACAGGGGACTAACTATGGCTACACCTTC.

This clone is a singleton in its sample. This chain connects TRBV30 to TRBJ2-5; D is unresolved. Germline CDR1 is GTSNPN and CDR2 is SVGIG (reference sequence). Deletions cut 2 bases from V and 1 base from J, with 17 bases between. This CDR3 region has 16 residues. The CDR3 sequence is CAWSPSGRRPQETQYF. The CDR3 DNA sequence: TGTGCCTGGAGTCCCAGTGGTCGGCGGCCCCAAGAGACCCAGTACTTC.

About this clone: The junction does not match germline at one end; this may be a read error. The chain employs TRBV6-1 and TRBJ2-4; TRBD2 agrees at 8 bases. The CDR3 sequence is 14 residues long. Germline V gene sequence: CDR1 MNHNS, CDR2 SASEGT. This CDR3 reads CASSQAGVWNIQYF. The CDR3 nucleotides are TGTGCCAGCAGTCAAGCGGGAGTGTGGAACATTCAGTACTTC.

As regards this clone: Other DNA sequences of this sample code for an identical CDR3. CDR3 DNA: TGTGCCAGCAGCAACAGGGGAAACACCGGGGAGCTGTTTTTT. This encodes CASSNRGNTGELFF. The V gene is TRBV3-1 (or the pseudogene TRBV3-2), the J gene TRBJ2-2, with 7 bases lining up with TRBD1. The V and J ends lost 5 bases and 2 bases, in that order; junction bases with no gene match: 2. Germline loops: CDR1 LGHDT, CDR2 YNNKEL (reference sequence). This CDR3 has 14 residues.

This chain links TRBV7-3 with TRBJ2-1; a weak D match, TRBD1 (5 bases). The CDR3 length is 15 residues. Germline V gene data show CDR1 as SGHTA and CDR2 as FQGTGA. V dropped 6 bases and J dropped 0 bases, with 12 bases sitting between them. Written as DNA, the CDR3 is TGTGCCAGCAGATCAGGGCCCAGCTCCTACAATGAGCAGTTCTTC. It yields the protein CASRSGPSSYNEQFF.

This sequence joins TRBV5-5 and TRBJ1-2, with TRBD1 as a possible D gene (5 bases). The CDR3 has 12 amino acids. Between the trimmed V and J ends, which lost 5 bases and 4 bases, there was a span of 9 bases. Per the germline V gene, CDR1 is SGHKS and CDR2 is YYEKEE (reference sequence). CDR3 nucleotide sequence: TGTGCCAGCAGTTTTGACAGCTATGGCTACACCTTC. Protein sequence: CASSFDSYGYTF.

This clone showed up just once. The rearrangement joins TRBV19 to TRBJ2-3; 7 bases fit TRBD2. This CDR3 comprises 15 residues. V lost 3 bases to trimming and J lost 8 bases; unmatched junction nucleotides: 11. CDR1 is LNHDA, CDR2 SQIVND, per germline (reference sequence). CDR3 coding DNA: TGTGCCAGTAGTATGGAGGCAGGGAGGGGAAGTACGCAGTATTTT. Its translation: CASSMEAGRGSTQYF.

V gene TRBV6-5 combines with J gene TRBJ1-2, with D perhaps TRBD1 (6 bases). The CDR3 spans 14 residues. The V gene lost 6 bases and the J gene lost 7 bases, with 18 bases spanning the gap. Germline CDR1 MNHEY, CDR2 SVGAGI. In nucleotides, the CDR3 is TGTGCCAGCAGAACAGGGTCTGACTTCTCTGGCTACACCTTC. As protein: CASRTGSDFSGYTF.

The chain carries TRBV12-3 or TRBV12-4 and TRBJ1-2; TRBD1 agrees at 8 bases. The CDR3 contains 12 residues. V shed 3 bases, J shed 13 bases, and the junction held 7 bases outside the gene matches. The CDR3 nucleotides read TGTGCCAGCAGTTTCTTCTCCGACAGGGGCACCTTC. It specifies CASSFFSDRGTF.

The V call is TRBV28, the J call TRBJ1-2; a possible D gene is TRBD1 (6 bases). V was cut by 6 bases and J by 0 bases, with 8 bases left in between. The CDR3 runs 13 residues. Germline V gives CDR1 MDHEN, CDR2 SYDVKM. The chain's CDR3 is CASRDSSNYGYTF. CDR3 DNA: TGTGCCAGCAGGGACAGCTCTAACTATGGCTACACCTTC.

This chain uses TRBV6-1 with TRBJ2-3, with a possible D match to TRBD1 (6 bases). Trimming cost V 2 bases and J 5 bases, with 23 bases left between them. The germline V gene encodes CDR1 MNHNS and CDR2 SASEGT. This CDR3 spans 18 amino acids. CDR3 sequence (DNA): TGTGCCAGCAGTGAAAGGGGGTGGGGCTCGGGCTCCGAAGATACGCAGTATTTT. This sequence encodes CASSERGWGSGSEDTQYF.

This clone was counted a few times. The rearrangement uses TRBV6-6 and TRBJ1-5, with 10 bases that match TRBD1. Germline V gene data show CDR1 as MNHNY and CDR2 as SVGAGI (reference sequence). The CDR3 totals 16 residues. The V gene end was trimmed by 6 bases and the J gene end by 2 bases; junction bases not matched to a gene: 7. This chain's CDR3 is CASRDSGTGGNQPQHF. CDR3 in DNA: TGTGCCAGCAGAGACTCCGGGACAGGGGGCAATCAGCCCCAGCATTTT.

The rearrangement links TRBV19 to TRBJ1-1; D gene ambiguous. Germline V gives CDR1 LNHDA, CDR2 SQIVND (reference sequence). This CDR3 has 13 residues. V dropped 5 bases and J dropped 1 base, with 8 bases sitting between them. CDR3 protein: CASSRQRNTEAFF. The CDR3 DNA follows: TGTGCCAGTAGTCGGCAGCGGAACACTGAAGCTTTCTTT.

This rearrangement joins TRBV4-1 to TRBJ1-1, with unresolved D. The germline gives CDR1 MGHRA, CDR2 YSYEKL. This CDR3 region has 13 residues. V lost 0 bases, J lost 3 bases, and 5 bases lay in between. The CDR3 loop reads CASSQDRDTEAFF. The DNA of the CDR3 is TGCGCCAGCAGCCAAGACCGAGACACTGAAGCTTTCTTT.

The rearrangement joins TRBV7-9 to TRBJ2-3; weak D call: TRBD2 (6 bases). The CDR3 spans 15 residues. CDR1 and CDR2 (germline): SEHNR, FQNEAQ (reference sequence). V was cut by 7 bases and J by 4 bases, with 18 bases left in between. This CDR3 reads CASKRSSATSDTQYF. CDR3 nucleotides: TGTGCCAGCAAGCGGTCTAGCGCCACCTCAGATACGCAGTATTTT. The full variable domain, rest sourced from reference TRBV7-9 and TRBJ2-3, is DTGVSQNPRHKITKRGQNVTFRCDPISEHNRLYWYRQTLGQGPEFLTYFQNEAQLEKSRLLSDRFSAERPKGSFSTLEIQRTEQGDSAMYLCASKRSSATSDTQYFGPGTRLTVL.